This is a list of T cell receptor beta chains from one sample in a study of T cell clonotyping in hematopoietic cell transplantation. TCRdb keeps only in-frame clones here, not all; method: immunoSEQ multiplex PCR. There are more than 65,000 clones in the sample; 85% to 95% occur only once, and about 1.5% lies in the top ten. The material sequenced was peripheral blood mononuclear cells. The source of these receptors is a man aged 50 or older in good health. Some clones in this sample may be carry-over from other donors' samples. Both conserved end residues are part of each CDR3. A D gene is named only where the DNA matches it firmly. Size is stated for part of the rows, as once, few or many counts, or as a class when the clone is expanded.

j_gene,v_gene,abundance,d_gene,CDR3aa,CDR3nt
TRBJ1-2,TRBV6-1,-,-,CASSEATGFGYTF,TGTGCCAGCAGTGAAGCAACAGGGTTCGGCTACACCTTC
TRBJ2-3,TRBV7-9,-,TRBD2,CASRDYEGLADTDTQYF,TGTGCCAGCAGAGATTATGAGGGACTAGCAGACACAGATACGCAGTATTTT
TRBJ2-5,TRBV25-1,-,-,CASSEIRRIQETQYF,TGTGCCAGCAGTGAAATTCGACGCATACAAGAGACCCAGTACTTC
TRBJ2-3,TRBV7-9,-,-,CASSLESTDTQYF,TGTGCCAGCAGCTTAGAGTCCACAGATACGCAGTATTTT
TRBJ2-2,TRBV28,-,-,CASSSPDVREELFF,TGTGCCAGCAGTTCGCCGGACGTAAGGGAGGAGCTGTTTTTT
TRBJ1-4,TRBV2,-,TRBD1,CASSLTGDATNEKLFF,TGTGCCAGCAGTTTAACAGGGGACGCAACTAATGAAAAACTGTTTTTT
TRBJ2-7,TRBV6-6,once,-,CASNGDTNYEQYF,TGTGCCAGCAACGGGGACACGAACTACGAGCAGTACTTC
TRBJ1-2,TRBV7-2,-,-,CASSRTENYGYTF,TGTGCCAGCAGTCGGACAGAGAATTATGGCTACACCTTC
TRBJ2-1,TRBV4-2,-,-,CASSPLRRGDEQFF,TGTGCCAGCAGCCCCTTGAGGAGGGGGGATGAGCAGTTCTTC
TRBJ2-1,TRBV27,-,-,CASSLITSLDEQFF,TGTGCCAGCAGTTTAATCACTAGTCTCGATGAGCAGTTCTTC
TRBJ1-1,TRBV9,-,-,CASSVLTSGTEAFF,TGTGCCAGCAGCGTCCTGACATCGGGGACTGAAGCTTTCTTT
TRBJ1-1,TRBV9,-,TRBD1,CASSPRDRLNTEAFF,TGTGCCAGCAGCCCCCGGGACAGGCTGAACACTGAAGCTTTCTTT
TRBJ2-2,TRBV30,-,-,CAWRFTGNTGELFF,TGTGCCTGGAGATTTACAGGGAACACCGGGGAGCTGTTTTTT
TRBJ1-5,TRBV5-6,once,TRBD1,CASSYRGQPQHF,TGTGCCAGCAGCTACAGGGGTCAGCCCCAGCATTTT
TRBJ1-2,TRBV9,-,-,CASSAYGAEGYGYTF,TGTGCCAGCAGCGCCTATGGGGCTGAGGGCTATGGCTACACCTTC
TRBJ2-7,TRBV6-1,-,-,CASRPMGGSTYEQYF,TGTGCCAGCAGGCCAATGGGGGGCAGTACCTACGAGCAGTACTTC
TRBJ1-2,TRBV29-1,-,-,CSVEDQEKLHGYTF,TGCAGCGTTGAAGATCAGGAAAAATTACATGGCTACACCTTC
TRBJ2-2,TRBV9,-,-,CASSVATGLATGELFF,TGTGCCAGCAGCGTAGCCACGGGGCTCGCAACCGGGGAGCTGTTTTTT
TRBJ1-5,TRBV7-2,-,-,CASSSTPGDRSYSNQPQHF,TGTGCCAGCAGCTCGACCCCGGGGGACCGCTCCTATAGCAATCAGCCCCAGCATTTT
TRBJ1-6,TRBV28,-,-,CASSLLSLAGRGNSPLHF,TGTGCCAGCAGTCTCTTATCCCTGGCCGGGAGGGGGAATTCACCCCTCCACTTT
TRBJ2-7,TRBV5-1,once,-,CASRQDRWQYF,TGCGCCAGCAGACAGGACCGATGGCAGTACTTC
TRBJ2-7,TRBV7-2,-,-,CASSLGRSSYEQYF,TGTGCCAGCAGCTTAGGAAGGAGCTCCTACGAGCAGTACTTC
TRBJ2-7,TRBV6-1,-,TRBD1,CASSEARQGAIYEQYF,TGTGCCAGCAGTGAAGCCCGACAGGGGGCAATCTACGAGCAGTACTTC
TRBJ1-2,TRBV5-1,-,-,CASSLFSLTYGYTF,TGCGCCAGCAGCTTGTTCAGCTTGACCTATGGCTACACCTTC
TRBJ1-4,TRBV6-1,-,TRBD1,CASRQGVSTNEKLFF,TGTGCCAGCCGACAGGGGGTCTCAACTAATGAAAAACTGTTTTTT
TRBJ1-6,TRBV2,-,-,CASSEAAGARSPLHF,TGTGCCAGCAGTGAAGCGGCGGGGGCTCGGTCACCCCTCCACTTT
TRBJ2-3,TRBV7-3,-,-,CASSRDAPDTQYF,TGTGCCAGCAGCCGAGACGCGCCAGATACGCAGTATTTT
TRBJ2-7,TRBV19,-,TRBD2,CASRPSPTSGSFGEQYF,TGTGCCAGTAGACCCTCCCCGACTAGCGGGAGCTTTGGCGAGCAGTACTTC
TRBJ1-1,TRBV29-1,-,TRBD1,CSVNRGMNTEAFF,TGCAGCGTGAACAGGGGGATGAACACTGAAGCTTTCTTT
TRBJ2-1,TRBV6-5,-,TRBD1,CASSYFGTGKGNEQFF,TGTGCCAGCAGTTACTTCGGGACAGGAAAAGGCAATGAGCAGTTCTTC
TRBJ2-3,TRBV6-5,-,-,CASGISGRDTQYF,TGTGCCAGCGGCATCTCGGGTCGAGATACGCAGTATTTT
TRBJ1-1,TRBV19,once,-,CASSQREGGNTEAFF,TGTGCCAGTAGCCAGCGCGAGGGCGGTAACACTGAAGCTTTCTTT
TRBJ1-3,TRBV19,-,-,CASSIGHSSGNTIYF,TGTGCCAGTAGTATTGGACACTCTTCTGGAAACACCATATATTTT
TRBJ2-2,TRBV5-1,-,-,CASSLDGPGKFVGELFF,TGCGCCAGCAGCTTGGATGGTCCGGGGAAGTTTGTCGGGGAGCTGTTTTTT
TRBJ2-1,TRBV28,-,-,CASSAGTSFNEQFF,TGTGCCAGCAGTGCCGGGACTTCCTTTAATGAGCAGTTCTTC
TRBJ2-3,TRBV11-3,-,-,CASSTGTTQADTQYF,TGTGCCAGCAGCACTGGGACCACCCAGGCAGATACGCAGTATTTT
TRBJ2-1,TRBV11-3,-,TRBD2,CASSPGLAGEQFF,TGTGCCAGCAGCCCGGGACTAGCAGGCGAGCAGTTCTTC
TRBJ2-7,TRBV4-2,-,TRBD1,CASSQVFRDRAPYEQYF,TGTGCCAGCAGCCAAGTCTTCCGGGACAGGGCCCCCTACGAGCAGTACTTC
TRBJ1-2,TRBV4-1,-,TRBD1,CASSQVGTAPHTF,TGCGCCAGCAGCCAAGTCGGGACAGCCCCTCACACCTTC
TRBJ1-2,TRBV25-1,-,-,CASSEQGGVSGYTF,TGTGCCAGCAGTGAACAAGGGGGTGTATCGGGCTACACCTTC
TRBJ2-5,TRBV25-1,-,TRBD2,CASSLFGGETQYF,TGTGCCAGCAGCTTATTCGGGGGGGAGACCCAGTACTTC
TRBJ2-7,TRBV28,-,TRBD2,CASSSTSGGAYEQYF,TGTGCCAGCAGTTCCACTAGCGGGGGGGCCTACGAGCAGTACTTC
TRBJ2-2,TRBV2,-,-,CASSEVNGDTGELFF,TGTGCCAGCAGTGAAGTTAACGGGGACACCGGGGAGCTGTTTTTT
TRBJ2-3,TRBV6-4,-,TRBD2,CASSPASGSIDTQYF,TGTGCCAGCAGTCCCGCTAGCGGGAGTATAGATACGCAGTATTTT
TRBJ2-7,TRBV7-2,-,TRBD1,CASSLVGGLSYEQYF,TGTGCCAGCAGCTTAGTAGGGGGCCTCTCCTACGAGCAGTACTTC
TRBJ2-1,TRBV11-2,-,-,CASRYTSDGEQFF,TGTGCCAGCAGGTACACTAGTGACGGTGAGCAGTTCTTC
TRBJ1-1,TRBV15,-,-,CATSRVEDRNTEAFF,TGTGCCACCAGCAGAGTCGAAGACCGGAACACTGAAGCTTTCTTT
TRBJ1-1,TRBV19,-,-,CASSMTARGGTEAFF,TGTGCCAGTAGTATGACGGCGAGGGGGGGCACTGAAGCTTTCTTT
TRBJ2-7,TRBV7-3,-,-,CASSLGQRGYEQYF,TGTGCCAGCAGCTTAGGACAACGTGGCTACGAGCAGTACTTC
TRBJ2-5,TRBV10-3,-,TRBD2,CAISDKGLAGPIQETQYF,TGTGCCATCAGTGATAAGGGACTAGCGGGGCCGATACAAGAGACCCAGTACTTC
TRBJ1-6,TRBV19,-,-,CASSPPGAPNNSPLHF,TGTGCCAGTAGCCCGCCGGGGGCTCCCAATAATTCACCCCTCCACTTT
TRBJ2-2,TRBV6-1,-,TRBD2,CASSGTSNTGELFF,TGTGCCAGCAGTGGGACTAGTAACACCGGGGAGCTGTTTTTT
TRBJ1-1,TRBV5-4,once,-,CASSLWTASSEAFF,TGTGCCAGCAGCTTGTGGACAGCGTCTTCGGAAGCTTTCTTT
TRBJ1-5,TRBV7-9,-,-,CASTEGTSQPQHF,TGTGCCAGCACCGAAGGGACATCCCAGCCCCAGCATTTT
TRBJ1-5,TRBV4-3,-,-,CASSQDVGPSEVPQHF,TGCGCCAGCAGCCAAGATGTGGGGCCCTCTGAGGTGCCCCAGCATTTT
TRBJ1-5,TRBV29-1,-,-,CSVAGGLGSNQPQHF,TGCAGCGTTGCTGGGGGGCTGGGTAGCAATCAGCCCCAGCATTTT
TRBJ2-5,TRBV5-1,-,-,CASSFGEAKKYF,TGCGCCAGCAGCTTCGGGGAAGCAAAGAAGTACTTC